The entry below describes one T cell receptor (beta chain). What it recognizes is unknown. TCRbeta library preparation incorporated unique molecular identifiers. MiXCR was run by TCRdb on the PCR reads, yielding one entry per CDR3 protein. The profile shows about 500,000 distinct CDR3 sequences, more than 9.5% of them singletons. V was pared by 9 bases and J by 2 bases, with 1 base of the junction left unmatched. The germline V gene has CDR1 SGHRS and CDR2 YFSETQ. The CDR3 has 14 amino acids. The data originate from a study of T-cell reconstitution after alpha-beta-depleted transplantation in children. General study findings and limits: Surviving thymic progenitors and recipient T cells were the source of high TCRbeta diversity at day 60 in some patients. Newly made T cells mostly supplied T-cell counts and diversity one year after transplant.

The sequence derives from a female patient aged 2-9 years who had a stem cell transplant for aplastic anemia, so the T cells may come from the graft donor. Sequenced material: PBMCs, mostly from graft donor cells, taken 180 days after TCRalphabeta/CD19-depleted stem cell transplant. This sequence joins TRBV5-1 and TRBJ2-6, with 11 nucleotides matching TRBD1. The CDR3 protein is CATGQGAGANVLTF. The DNA for the CDR3 is TGCGCCACGGGACAGGGGGCTGGGGCCAACGTCCTGACTTTC.